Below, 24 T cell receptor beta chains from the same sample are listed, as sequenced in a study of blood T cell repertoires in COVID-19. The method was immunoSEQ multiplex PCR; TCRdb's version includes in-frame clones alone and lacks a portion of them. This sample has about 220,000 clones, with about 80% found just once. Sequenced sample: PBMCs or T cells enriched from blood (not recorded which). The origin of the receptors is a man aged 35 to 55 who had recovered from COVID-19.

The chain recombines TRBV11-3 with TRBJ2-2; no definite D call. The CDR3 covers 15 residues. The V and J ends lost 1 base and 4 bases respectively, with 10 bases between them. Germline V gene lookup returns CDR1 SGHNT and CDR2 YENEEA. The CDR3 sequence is CASSLGQPGTGELFF. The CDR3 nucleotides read TGTGCCAGCAGCTTAGGCCAGCCGGGCACCGGGGAGCTGTTTTTT.

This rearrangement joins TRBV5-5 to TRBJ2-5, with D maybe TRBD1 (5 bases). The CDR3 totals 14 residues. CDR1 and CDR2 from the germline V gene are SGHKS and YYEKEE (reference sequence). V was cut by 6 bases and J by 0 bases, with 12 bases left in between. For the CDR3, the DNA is TGTGCCAGCAACCTAGGACACAACCAAGAGACCCAGTACTTC. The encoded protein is CASNLGHNQETQYF.

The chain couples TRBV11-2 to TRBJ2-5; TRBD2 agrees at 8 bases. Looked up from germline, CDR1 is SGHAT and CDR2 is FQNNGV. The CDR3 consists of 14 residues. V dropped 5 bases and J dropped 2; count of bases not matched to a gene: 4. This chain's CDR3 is CASSKSGSQETQYF. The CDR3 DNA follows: TGTGCCAGCAGCAAAAGCGGGAGTCAAGAGACCCAGTACTTC. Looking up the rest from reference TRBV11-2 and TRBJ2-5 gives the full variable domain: EAGVAQSPRYKIIEKRQSVAFWCNPISGHATLYWYQQILGQGPKLLIQFQNNGVVDDSQLPKDRFSAERLKGVDSTLKIQPAKLEDSAVYLCASSKSGSQETQYFGPGTRLLVL.

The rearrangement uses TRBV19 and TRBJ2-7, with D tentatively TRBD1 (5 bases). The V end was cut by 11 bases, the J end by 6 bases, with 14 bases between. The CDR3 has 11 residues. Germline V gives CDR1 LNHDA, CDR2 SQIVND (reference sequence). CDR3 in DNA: TGTGCCGTAGCAGACAGATCCGAGCAGTACTTC. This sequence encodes CAVADRSEQYF.

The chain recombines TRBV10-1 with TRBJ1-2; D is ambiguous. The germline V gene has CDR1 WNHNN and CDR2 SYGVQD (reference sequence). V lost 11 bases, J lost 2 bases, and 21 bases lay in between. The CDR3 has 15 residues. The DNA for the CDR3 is TGCGCCTTCCCGGGAGCGTCTTCACAAAACTATGGCTACACCTTC. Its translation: CAFPGASSQNYGYTF.

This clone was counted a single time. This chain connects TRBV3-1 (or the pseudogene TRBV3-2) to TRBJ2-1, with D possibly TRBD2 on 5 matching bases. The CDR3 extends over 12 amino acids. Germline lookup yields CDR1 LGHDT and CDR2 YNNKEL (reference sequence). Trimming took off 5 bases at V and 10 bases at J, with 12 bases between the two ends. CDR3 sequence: CASSIATGEQFF. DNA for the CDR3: TGTGCCAGCAGCATAGCGACGGGGGAGCAGTTCTTC.

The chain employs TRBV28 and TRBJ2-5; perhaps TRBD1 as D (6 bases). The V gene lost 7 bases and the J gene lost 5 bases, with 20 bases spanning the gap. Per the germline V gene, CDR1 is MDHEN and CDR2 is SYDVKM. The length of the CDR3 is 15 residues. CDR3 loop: CASTLTGLTGETQYF. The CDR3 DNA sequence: TGTGCCAGCACTCTAACCGGGCTCACAGGGGAGACCCAGTACTTC.

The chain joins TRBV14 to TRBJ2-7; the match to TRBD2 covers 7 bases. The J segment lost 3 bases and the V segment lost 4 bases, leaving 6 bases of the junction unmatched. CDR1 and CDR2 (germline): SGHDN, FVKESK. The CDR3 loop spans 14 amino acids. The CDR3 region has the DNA TGTGCCAGCAGCCCCCTCGGCGGGAGCTACGAGCAGTACTTC. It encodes CASSPLGGSYEQYF. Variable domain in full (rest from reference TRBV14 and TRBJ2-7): EAGVTQFPSHSVIEKGQTVTLRCDPISGHDNLYWYRRVMGKEIKFLLHFVKESKQDESGMPNNRFLAERTGGTYSTLKVQPAELEDSGVYFCASSPLGGSYEQYFGPGTRLTVT.

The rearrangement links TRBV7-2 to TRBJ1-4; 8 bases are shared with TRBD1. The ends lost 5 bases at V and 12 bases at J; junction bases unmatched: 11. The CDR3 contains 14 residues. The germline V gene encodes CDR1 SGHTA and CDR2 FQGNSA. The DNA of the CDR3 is TGTGCCAGCAGCCTCGGACAGGGAGTCCTGGAACTGTTTTTT. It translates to CASSLGQGVLELFF.

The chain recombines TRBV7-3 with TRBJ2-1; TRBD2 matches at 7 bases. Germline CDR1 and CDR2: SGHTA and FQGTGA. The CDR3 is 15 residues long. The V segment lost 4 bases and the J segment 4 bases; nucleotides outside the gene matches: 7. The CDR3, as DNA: TGTGCCAGCAGCTCCTCGGGGGGATGGTACAATGAGCAGTTCTTC. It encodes CASSSSGGWYNEQFF.

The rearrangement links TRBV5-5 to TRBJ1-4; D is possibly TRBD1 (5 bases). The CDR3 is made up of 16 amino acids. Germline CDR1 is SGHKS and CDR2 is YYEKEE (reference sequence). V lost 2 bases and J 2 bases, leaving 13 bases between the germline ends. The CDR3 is CASSFMGGTTNEKLFF. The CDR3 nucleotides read TGTGCCAGCAGCTTTATGGGGGGTACCACTAATGAAAAACTGTTTTTT.

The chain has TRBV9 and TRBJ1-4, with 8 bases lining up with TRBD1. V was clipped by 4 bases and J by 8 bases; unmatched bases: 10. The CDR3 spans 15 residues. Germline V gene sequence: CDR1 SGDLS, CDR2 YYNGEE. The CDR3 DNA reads TGTGCCAGCAGCCCGAACGGACAGGGAGGAGAAAAACTGTTTTTT. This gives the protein CASSPNGQGGEKLFF.

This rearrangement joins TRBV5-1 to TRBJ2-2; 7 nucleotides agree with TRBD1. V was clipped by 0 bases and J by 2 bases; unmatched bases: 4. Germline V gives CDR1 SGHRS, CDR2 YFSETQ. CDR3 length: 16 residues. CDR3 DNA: TGCGCCAGCAGCTTGGTAGGGGGCAAAAACACCGGGGAGCTGTTTTTT. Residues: CASSLVGGKNTGELFF.

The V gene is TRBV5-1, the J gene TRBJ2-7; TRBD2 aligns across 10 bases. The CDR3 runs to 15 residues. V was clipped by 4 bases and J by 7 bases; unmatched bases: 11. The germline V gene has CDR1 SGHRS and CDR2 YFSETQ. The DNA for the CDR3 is TGCGCCAGCAGCGGGACTCTAGCGGGAGAGGGGGAGCAGTACTTC. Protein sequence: CASSGTLAGEGEQYF.

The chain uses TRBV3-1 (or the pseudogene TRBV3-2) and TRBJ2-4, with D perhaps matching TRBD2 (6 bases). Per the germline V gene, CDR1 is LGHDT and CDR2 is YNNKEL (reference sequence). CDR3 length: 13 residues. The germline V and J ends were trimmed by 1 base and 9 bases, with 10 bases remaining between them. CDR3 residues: CASSQVSGGIQYF. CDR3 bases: TGTGCCAGCAGCCAAGTTAGCGGAGGCATTCAGTACTTC.

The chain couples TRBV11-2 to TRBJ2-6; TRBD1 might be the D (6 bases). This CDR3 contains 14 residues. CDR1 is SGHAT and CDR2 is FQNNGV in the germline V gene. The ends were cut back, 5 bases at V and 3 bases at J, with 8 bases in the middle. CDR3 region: CASSPGVGANVLTF. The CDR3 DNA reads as TGTGCCAGCAGCCCAGGGGTTGGGGCCAACGTCCTGACTTTC. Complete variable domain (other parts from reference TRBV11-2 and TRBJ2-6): EAGVAQSPRYKIIEKRQSVAFWCNPISGHATLYWYQQILGQGPKLLIQFQNNGVVDDSQLPKDRFSAERLKGVDSTLKIQPAKLEDSAVYLCASSPGVGANVLTFGAGSRLTVL.

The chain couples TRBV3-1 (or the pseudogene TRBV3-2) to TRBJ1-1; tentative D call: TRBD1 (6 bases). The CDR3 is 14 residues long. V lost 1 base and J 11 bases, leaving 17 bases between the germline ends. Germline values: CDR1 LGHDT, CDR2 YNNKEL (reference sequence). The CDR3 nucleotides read TGTGCCAGCAGCCAAGTGGGGGGGCTGCTTGCGGCTTTCTTT. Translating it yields CASSQVGGLLAAFF.

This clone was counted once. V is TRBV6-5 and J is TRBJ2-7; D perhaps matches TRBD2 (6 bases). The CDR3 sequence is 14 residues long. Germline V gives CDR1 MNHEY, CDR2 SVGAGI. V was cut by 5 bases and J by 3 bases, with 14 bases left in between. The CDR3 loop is CASSSPGLRYEQYF. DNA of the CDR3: TGTGCCAGCAGTAGCCCGGGACTCCGCTACGAGCAGTACTTC.

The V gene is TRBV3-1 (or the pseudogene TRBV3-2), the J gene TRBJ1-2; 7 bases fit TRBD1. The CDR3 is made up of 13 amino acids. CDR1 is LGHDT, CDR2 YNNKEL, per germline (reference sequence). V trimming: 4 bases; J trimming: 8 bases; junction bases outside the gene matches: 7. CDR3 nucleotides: TGTGCCAGCAGCCCCTCGACAGGGCTAGGCTACACCTTC. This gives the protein CASSPSTGLGYTF.

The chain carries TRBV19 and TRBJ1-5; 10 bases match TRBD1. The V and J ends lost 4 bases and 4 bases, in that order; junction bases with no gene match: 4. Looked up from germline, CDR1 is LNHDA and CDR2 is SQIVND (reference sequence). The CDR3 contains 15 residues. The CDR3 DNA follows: TGTGCCAGTAGTAGCTGGGACAGGGGAAATCAGCCCCAGCATTTT. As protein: CASSSWDRGNQPQHF.

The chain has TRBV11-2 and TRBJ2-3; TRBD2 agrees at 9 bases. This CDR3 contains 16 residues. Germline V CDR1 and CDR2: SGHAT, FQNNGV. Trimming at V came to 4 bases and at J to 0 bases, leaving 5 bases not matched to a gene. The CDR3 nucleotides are TGTGCCAGCAGCTCGCGGGGGGGTATTAGCACAGATACGCAGTATTTT. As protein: CASSSRGGISTDTQYF. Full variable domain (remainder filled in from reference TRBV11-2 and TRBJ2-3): EAGVAQSPRYKIIEKRQSVAFWCNPISGHATLYWYQQILGQGPKLLIQFQNNGVVDDSQLPKDRFSAERLKGVDSTLKIQPAKLEDSAVYLCASSSRGGISTDTQYFGPGTRLTVL.

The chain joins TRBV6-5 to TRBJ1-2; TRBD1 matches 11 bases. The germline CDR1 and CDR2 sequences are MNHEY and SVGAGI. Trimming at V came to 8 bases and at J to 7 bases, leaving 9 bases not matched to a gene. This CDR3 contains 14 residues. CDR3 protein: CASDLSGTGGGYTF. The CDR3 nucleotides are TGTGCCAGCGACCTCAGTGGGACAGGGGGTGGCTACACCTTC.

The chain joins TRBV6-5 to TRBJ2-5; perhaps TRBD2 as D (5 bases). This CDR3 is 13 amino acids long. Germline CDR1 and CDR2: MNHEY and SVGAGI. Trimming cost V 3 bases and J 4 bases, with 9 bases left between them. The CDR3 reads CASSYDGGETQYF. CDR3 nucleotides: TGTGCCAGCAGTTATGACGGAGGAGAGACCCAGTACTTC.

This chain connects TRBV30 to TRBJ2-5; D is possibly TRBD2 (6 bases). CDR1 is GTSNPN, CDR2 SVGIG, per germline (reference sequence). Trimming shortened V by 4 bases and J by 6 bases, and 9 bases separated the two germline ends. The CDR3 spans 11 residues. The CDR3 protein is CAWNSGQTQYF. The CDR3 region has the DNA TGTGCCTGGAATAGCGGTCAGACCCAGTACTTC.